The next 21 T cell receptor beta chains were all read from a single sample in a study of CD8 T cells in Susac syndrome. An amount of RNA that ranged from roughly 0.5 to 1 ug was reverse transcribed with random hexamers. One entry per CDR3 protein, called by TCRdb with MiXCR from the immunoSEQ multiplex PCR reads. Among about 210,000 distinct CDR3 sequences listed, approximately 95% were seen once. Source material: CD4+ T cells from PBMCs. These receptors originate from a human donor with multiple sclerosis.

This clonotype was found once. This chain joins TRBV19 and TRBJ2-3; 9 nucleotides agree with TRBD1. With 7 bases clipped from V and 2 bases from J, the junction kept 7 bases outside the gene matches. Germline values: CDR1 LNHDA, CDR2 SQIVND (reference sequence). The length of the CDR3 is 15 residues. The CDR3 region is CASKAGQGYTDTQYF. CDR3 coding DNA: TGTGCCAGTAAAGCGGGACAGGGCTACACAGATACGCAGTATTTT.

This chain links TRBV29-1 with TRBJ2-3; perhaps TRBD1 as D (5 bases). CDR3 length: 12 amino acids. Trimming removed 4 bases at V and 4 bases at J, with 9 bases between. Looked up from germline, CDR1 is SQVTM and CDR2 is ANQGSEA. The CDR3 protein is CSVVRGADTQYF. In nucleotides, the CDR3 is TGCAGCGTTGTAAGGGGCGCAGATACGCAGTATTTT.

The J gene is TRBJ2-7, the V gene TRBV5-1, with a tentative D call TRBD1 (6 bases). Germline V gene lookup returns CDR1 SGHRS and CDR2 YFSETQ. The V and J ends lost 4 bases and 0 bases respectively, with 14 bases between them. This CDR3 has 15 residues. The CDR3 region has the DNA TGCGCCAGCAGCCTGGGTGACAGGACCTCCTACGAGCAGTACTTC. Its translation: CASSLGDRTSYEQYF.

This chain joins TRBV12-3 or TRBV12-4 and TRBJ1-1, with no clear D. Trimming removed 5 bases from V and 4 bases from J, with 8 bases in between. This CDR3 region has 12 residues. The CDR3 protein is CASSPKTTEAFF. CDR3 nucleotides: TGTGCCAGCAGTCCCAAAACCACTGAAGCTTTCTTT.

This sequence joins TRBV7-6 and TRBJ2-2, with 7 bases that match TRBD1. The CDR3 sequence is 14 residues long. The ends lost 3 bases at V and 3 bases at J; junction bases unmatched: 1. The V gene's germline CDR1 is SGHVS and CDR2 FNYEAQ. The CDR3 DNA sequence: TGTGCCAGCAGCTTGGGACAGTACACCGGGGAGCTGTTTTTT. It specifies CASSLGQYTGELFF.

This rearrangement joins TRBV30 to TRBJ1-1, with D tentatively TRBD1 (5 bases). The CDR3 sequence is 13 residues long. Germline loops: CDR1 GTSNPN, CDR2 SVGIG (reference sequence). Trimming pared 2 bases from V and 4 bases from J, leaving 11 bases between. CDR3 DNA sequence: TGTGCCTGGAGTCACAGCGGGGGCACTGAAGCTTTCTTT. Translating gives CAWSHSGGTEAFF. Based on the CDR3 plus reference TRBV30 and TRBJ1-1, the full variable domain is SQTIHQWPATLVQPVGSPLSLECTVEGTSNPNLYWYRQAAGRGLQLLFYSVGIGQISSEVPQNLSASRPQDRQFILSSKKLLLSDSGFYLCAWSHSGGTEAFFGQGTRLTVV.

This rearrangement joins TRBV3-1 to TRBJ2-1, with TRBD1 identical over 7 bases. This CDR3 is 17 amino acids long. The germline V gene encodes CDR1 LGHDT and CDR2 YNNKEL (reference sequence). V lost 3 bases to trimming and J lost 0 bases; unmatched junction nucleotides: 8. CDR3 coding DNA: TGTGCCAGCAGCCATCACCGACCAGGGGGCTCCTACAATGAGCAGTTCTTC. Its protein is CASSHHRPGGSYNEQFF.

This sequence joins TRBV2 and TRBJ2-3, with 13 positions matching TRBD2. Germline values: CDR1 SNHLY, CDR2 FYNNEI. The CDR3 is 16 residues long. V shed 6 bases and J 2 bases; nucleotides not matched to a gene: 5. In DNA form, the CDR3 reads TGTGCCAGCAGGGGGACTAGCGGGGATATCACAGATACGCAGTATTTT. The encoded protein is CASRGTSGDITDTQYF.

V usage is TRBV18 and J usage is TRBJ2-7; D call uncertain. The germline CDR1 and CDR2 sequences are KGHSH and LQKENI. V lost 3 bases, J lost 6 bases, and 21 bases lay in between. The CDR3 is made up of 16 amino acids. The CDR3 nucleotides read TGTGCCAGCTCACCCCAGGTAACGGTGGCTATGGTCGAGCAGTACTTC. Protein: CASSPQVTVAMVEQYF.

The chain couples TRBV4-1 to TRBJ1-5, with TRBD1 matching 8 bases. J lost 12 bases, V lost 2 bases, and 12 bases had no gene match. Germline loops: CDR1 MGHRA, CDR2 YSYEKL. The CDR3 is made up of 15 amino acids. The CDR3 is CASSQSGQVYAGQHF. The CDR3 DNA follows: TGCGCCAGCAGCCAATCGGGACAGGTCTATGCAGGCCAGCATTTT.

The chain couples TRBV20-1 to TRBJ2-5; 8 bases fit TRBD2. The CDR3 spans 15 residues. V shed 4 bases, J shed 1 base, and the junction held 8 bases outside the gene matches. The germline V gene has CDR1 DFQATT and CDR2 SNEGSKA (reference sequence). The CDR3 coding sequence is TGCAGTGCTAAGTCCCCAGCGGGAGCCCAAGAGACCCAGTACTTC. Translation: CSAKSPAGAQETQYF.

The chain links TRBV6-5 to TRBJ1-1; D ambiguous. Germline-derived CDR1 and CDR2 are MNHEY and SVGAGI. V gave up 6 bases and J gave up 3 bases, with 17 bases separating them. This CDR3 has 15 amino acids. DNA for the CDR3: TGTGCCAGCAGCATCATCGGGTGGGCGGACACTGAAGCTTTCTTT. Encoded protein: CASSIIGWADTEAFF.

This clonotype was detected a few times. This CDR3 is CSARVGETQYF. The DNA for the CDR3 is TGCAGTGCTAGGGTTGGGGAGACCCAGTACTTC. The chain is built from TRBV20-1 and TRBJ2-5; D call uncertain. There are 11 residues in the CDR3. From germline, CDR1 is DFQATT and CDR2 SNEGSKA (reference sequence). V lost 3 bases, J lost 5 bases, and 7 bases lay in between.

This clonotype was seen more than once but under ten times. This chain joins TRBV6-1 and TRBJ2-7; D may be TRBD1 (5 bases). The germline V gene has CDR1 MNHNS and CDR2 SASEGT. V shed 5 bases and J shed 7 bases, with 9 bases lying between them. The CDR3 totals 11 residues. The CDR3 coding sequence is TGTGCCAGCAGTCAGGGTACAGAGCAGTACTTC. It yields the protein CASSQGTEQYF.

The V call is TRBV11-2, the J call TRBJ2-3; 8 nucleotides agree with TRBD2. The length of the CDR3 is 18 residues. Germline trimming cut 3 bases from V and 3 bases from J; bases unmatched to any gene: 14. CDR1 is SGHAT and CDR2 is FQNNGV in the germline V gene. The CDR3 sequence is CASSFSWGPAGVTDTQYF. The CDR3 DNA reads TGTGCCAGCAGCTTTTCTTGGGGGCCAGCGGGAGTAACAGATACGCAGTATTTT.

This chain uses TRBV20-1 with TRBJ2-7; 11 nucleotides agree with TRBD2. Matching the DNA end better, TRBJ2-5 makes the J call doubtful. The CDR3 consists of 13 residues. Germline V CDR1 and CDR2: DFQATT, SNEGSKA (reference sequence). The CDR3 spells CSARVGTSGTQYF. CDR3 DNA sequence: TGCAGTGCTAGAGTAGGGACTAGCGGGACCCAGTACTTC.

The V call is TRBV15, the J call TRBJ1-5, with a possible D match to TRBD1 (5 bases). Germline V CDR1 and CDR2: LNHNV, YYDKDF (reference sequence). This CDR3 has 15 amino acids. The ends were cut back, 5 bases at V and 4 bases at J, with 15 bases in the middle. The CDR3 protein is CATSPHPGGNQPQHF. CDR3 DNA sequence: TGTGCCACCAGCCCCCACCCCGGGGGGAATCAGCCCCAGCATTTT.

V usage is TRBV27 and J usage is TRBJ2-3, with 8 bases fitting TRBD2. The germline CDR1 and CDR2 sequences are MNHEY and SMNVEV (reference sequence). CDR3 size: 16 residues. Unmatched junction bases numbered 10, after V lost 5 bases and J lost 3 bases. Here the CDR3 DNA reads TGTGCCAGCAGTGTAACCGGGACTAGGAAAACAGATACGCAGTATTTT. Residues: CASSVTGTRKTDTQYF.

V and J are TRBV5-4 and TRBJ2-2; D is possibly TRBD1 (5 bases). CDR3 length: 15 residues. Germline CDR1 reads SGHNT; CDR2 reads YYREEE (reference sequence). Trimming left V 4 bases short and J 3 bases short, with 13 bases between. The CDR3 spells CASSGALGDTGELFF. CDR3 in DNA: TGTGCCAGCAGCGGGGCCCTCGGTGACACCGGGGAGCTGTTTTTT.

The rearrangement uses TRBV5-1 and TRBJ2-1; the match to TRBD2 covers 10 bases. CDR1 and CDR2 from the germline V gene are SGHRS and YFSETQ. V lost 3 bases and J lost 6; bases outside the gene matches: 9. This CDR3 is 16 amino acids long. The DNA of the CDR3 is TGCGCCAGCAGCTCGGAGCCGACTAGCGGGTTCAATGAGCAGTTCTTC. It codes for CASSSEPTSGFNEQFF.

V gene TRBV12-3 or TRBV12-4 combines with J gene TRBJ2-5, with TRBD2 matching 8 bases. The CDR3 is 14 residues long. V shed 11 bases, J shed 7 bases, and the junction held 15 bases outside the gene matches. The DNA of the CDR3 is TGTGCCTCCTCCGGGGGGGCGCCGGTAGGGACCCAGTACTTC. Translated, it gives CASSGGAPVGTQYF.